Included here is one T cell receptor (beta chain) sequence, with context. The CDR3 spans 16 residues. The germline CDR1 and CDR2 sequences are MRHNA and SNTAGT. J was trimmed by 12 bases and V by 0 bases; bases with no gene match: 14. MiXCR was run by TCRdb on the PCR reads, yielding one entry per CDR3 protein. This table has approximately 15,000 distinct CDR3 sequences, 40% to 65% appearing once. This record belongs to a study of tumor-infiltrating lymphocytes in oesophageal squamous cell carcinoma. Sequenced: esophageal tumor tissue. J is TRBJ2-1 and V is TRBV6-4; the match to TRBD1 covers 7 bases. The sequence was obtained from a male donor with esophageal squamous cell carcinoma. CDR3 amino acids: CASSDSSTGDTDTQFF. In DNA form, the CDR3 reads TGTGCCAGCAGTGACTCGTCAACAGGGGACACAGATACGCAGTTCTTC.